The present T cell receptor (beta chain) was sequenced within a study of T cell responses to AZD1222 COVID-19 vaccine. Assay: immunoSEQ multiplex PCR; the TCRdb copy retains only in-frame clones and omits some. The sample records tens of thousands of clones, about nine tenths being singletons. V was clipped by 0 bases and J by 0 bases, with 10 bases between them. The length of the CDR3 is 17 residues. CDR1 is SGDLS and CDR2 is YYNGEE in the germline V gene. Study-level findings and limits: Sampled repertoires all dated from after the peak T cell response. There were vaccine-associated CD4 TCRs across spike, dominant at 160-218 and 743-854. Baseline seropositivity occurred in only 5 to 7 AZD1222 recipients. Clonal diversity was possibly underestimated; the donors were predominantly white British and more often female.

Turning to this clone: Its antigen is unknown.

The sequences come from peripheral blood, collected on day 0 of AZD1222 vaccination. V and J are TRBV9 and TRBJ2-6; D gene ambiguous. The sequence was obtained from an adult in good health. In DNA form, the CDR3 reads TGTGCCAGCAGCGTAGACAGACCAATCTCTGGGGCCAACGTCCTGACTTTC. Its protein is CASSVDRPISGANVLTF. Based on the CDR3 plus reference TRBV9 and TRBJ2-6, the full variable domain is DSGVTQTPKHLITATGQRVTLRCSPRSGDLSVYWYQQSLDQGLQFLIQYYNGEERAKGNILERFSAQQFPDLHSELNLSSLELGDSALYFCASSVDRPISGANVLTFGAGSRLTVL.